The subject of this entry is one T cell receptor beta chain. CDR1 is SGHNT and CDR2 is YYREEE in the germline V gene (reference sequence). The CDR3 contains 17 residues. The V segment lost 4 bases and the J segment 5 bases; nucleotides outside the gene matches: 12. 60 Vbeta and 13 Jbeta primers were used in PCR. Assay: immunoSEQ multiplex PCR; the TCRdb copy retains only in-frame clones and omits some. The sample consists of 100,000 to 150,000 clones, roughly 15% of them appearing once. The data were obtained in a study of cytomegalovirus exposure and HLA in healthy donors. The rearrangement links TRBV5-4 to TRBJ2-2; TRBD2 matches at 9 bases. The source is a female donor in good health and CMV-seropositive. Sequenced input: PBMCs. The CDR3 coding sequence is TGTGCCAGCAGCGGCGGACCCAAGCGGGGGGAAACCGGGGAGCTGTTTTTT. It yields the protein CASSGGPKRGETGELFF.